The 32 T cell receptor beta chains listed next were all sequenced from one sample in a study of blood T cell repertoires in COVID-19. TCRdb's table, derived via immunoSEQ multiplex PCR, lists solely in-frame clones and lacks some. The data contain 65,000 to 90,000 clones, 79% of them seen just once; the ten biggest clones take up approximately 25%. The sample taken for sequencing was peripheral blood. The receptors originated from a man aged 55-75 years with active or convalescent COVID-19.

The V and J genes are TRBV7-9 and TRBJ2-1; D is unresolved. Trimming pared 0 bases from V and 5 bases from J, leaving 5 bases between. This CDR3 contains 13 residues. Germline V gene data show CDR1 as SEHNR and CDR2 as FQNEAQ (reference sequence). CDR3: CASSLALDNEQFF. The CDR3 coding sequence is TGTGCCAGCAGCTTAGCGCTAGACAATGAGCAGTTCTTC. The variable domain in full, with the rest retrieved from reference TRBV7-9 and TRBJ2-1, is DTGVSQNPRHKITKRGQNVTFRCDPISEHNRLYWYRQTLGQGPEFLTYFQNEAQLEKSRLLSDRFSAERPKGSFSTLEIQRTEQGDSAMYLCASSLALDNEQFFGPGTRLTVL.

CDR3 region: CASRDRAGQPQHF. The DNA for the CDR3 is TGTGCCAGCAGGGACAGGGCAGGTCAGCCCCAGCATTTT. The chain links TRBV12-3 or TRBV12-4 to TRBJ1-5; 8 bases map to TRBD1. The CDR3 consists of 13 residues. The V gene end was trimmed by 6 bases and the J gene end by 6 bases; junction bases not matched to a gene: 4.

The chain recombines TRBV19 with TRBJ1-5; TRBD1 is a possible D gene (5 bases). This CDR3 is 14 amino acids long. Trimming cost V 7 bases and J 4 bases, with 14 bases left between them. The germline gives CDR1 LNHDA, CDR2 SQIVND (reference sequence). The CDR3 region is CASTGRGENQPQHF. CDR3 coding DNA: TGTGCCAGTACTGGTAGGGGCGAGAATCAGCCCCAGCATTTT. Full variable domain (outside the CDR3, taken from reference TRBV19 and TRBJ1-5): DGGITQSPKYLFRKEGQNVTLSCEQNLNHDAMYWYRQDPGQGLRLIYYSQIVNDFQKGDIAEGYSVSREKKESFPLTVTSAQKNPTAFYLCASTGRGENQPQHFGDGTRLSIL.

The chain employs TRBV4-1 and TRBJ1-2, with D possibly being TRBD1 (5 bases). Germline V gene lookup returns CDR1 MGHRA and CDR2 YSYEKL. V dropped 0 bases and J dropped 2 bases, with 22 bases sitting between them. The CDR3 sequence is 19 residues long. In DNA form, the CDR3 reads TGCGCCAGCAGCCAAGATCAAAGGTCGGCCGGGGGACCAAACTATGGCTACACCTTC. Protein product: CASSQDQRSAGGPNYGYTF.

CDR3 bases: TGTGCCAGCAGTTTGGCCTGGAGCTACGAGCAGTACTTC. Translating gives CASSLAWSYEQYF. V and J are TRBV6-5 and TRBJ2-7; the D is unclear. The CDR3 has 13 residues. The ends were cut back, 4 bases at V and 3 bases at J, with 10 bases in the middle. Germline loops: CDR1 MNHEY, CDR2 SVGAGI.

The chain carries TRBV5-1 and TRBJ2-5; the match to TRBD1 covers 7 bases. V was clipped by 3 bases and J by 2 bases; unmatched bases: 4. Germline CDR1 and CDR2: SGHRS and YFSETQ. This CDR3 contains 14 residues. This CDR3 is CASSSGDRQETQYF. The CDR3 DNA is TGCGCCAGCAGCTCCGGGGACAGACAAGAGACCCAGTACTTC.

CDR3 residues: CASSLVAGATNEKLFF. In nucleotides, the CDR3 is TGTGCCAGCAGCTTAGTTGCAGGGGCAACTAATGAAAAACTGTTTTTT. J is TRBJ1-4 and V is TRBV11-2, with D possibly matching TRBD1 (6 bases). The germline gives CDR1 SGHAT, CDR2 FQNNGV. This CDR3 is built from 16 residues. Trimming removed 1 base at V and 0 bases at J, with 9 bases between. Looking up the rest from reference TRBV11-2 and TRBJ1-4 gives the full variable domain: EAGVAQSPRYKIIEKRQSVAFWCNPISGHATLYWYQQILGQGPKLLIQFQNNGVVDDSQLPKDRFSAERLKGVDSTLKIQPAKLEDSAVYLCASSLVAGATNEKLFFGSGTQLSVL.

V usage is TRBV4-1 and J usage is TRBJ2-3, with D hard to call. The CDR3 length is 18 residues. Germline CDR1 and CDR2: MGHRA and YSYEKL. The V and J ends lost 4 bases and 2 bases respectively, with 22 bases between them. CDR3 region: CASSRRGGENQPTDTQYF. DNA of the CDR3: TGCGCCAGCAGCCGGAGAGGCGGCGAAAACCAACCCACAGATACGCAGTATTTT.

CDR3 amino acids: CASSFLRDQPQHF. The CDR3, as DNA: TGTGCCAGCAGTTTCCTCCGAGATCAGCCCCAGCATTTT. V is TRBV12-3 or TRBV12-4 and J is TRBJ1-5; D not certain. Trimming removed 3 bases from V and 5 bases from J, with 8 bases in between. The CDR3 runs 13 residues.

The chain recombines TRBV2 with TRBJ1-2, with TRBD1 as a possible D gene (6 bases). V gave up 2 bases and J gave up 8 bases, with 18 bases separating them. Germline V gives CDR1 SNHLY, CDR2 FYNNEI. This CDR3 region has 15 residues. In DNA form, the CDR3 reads TGTGCCAGCAGTGAAAGCCCGGGGGGGCGGGGAGGCTACACCTTC. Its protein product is CASSESPGGRGGYTF.

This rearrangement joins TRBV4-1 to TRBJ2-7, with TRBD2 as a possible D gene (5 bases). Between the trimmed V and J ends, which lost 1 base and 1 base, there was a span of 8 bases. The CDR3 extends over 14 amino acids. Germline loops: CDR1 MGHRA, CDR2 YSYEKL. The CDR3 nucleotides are TGCGCCAGCAGCCAAGGAATAGCGTCCTACGAGCAGTACTTC. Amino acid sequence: CASSQGIASYEQYF.

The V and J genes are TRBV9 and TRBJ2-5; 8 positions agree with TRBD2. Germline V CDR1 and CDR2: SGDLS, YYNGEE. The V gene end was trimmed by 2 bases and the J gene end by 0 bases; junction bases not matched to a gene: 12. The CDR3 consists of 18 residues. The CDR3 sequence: CASSVGAVGGRYQETQYF. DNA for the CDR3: TGTGCCAGCAGCGTCGGCGCCGTCGGCGGGAGGTACCAAGAGACCCAGTACTTC.

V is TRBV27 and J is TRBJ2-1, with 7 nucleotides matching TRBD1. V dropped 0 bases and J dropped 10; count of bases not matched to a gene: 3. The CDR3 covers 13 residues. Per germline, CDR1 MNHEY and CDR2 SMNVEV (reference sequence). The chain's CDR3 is CASSLSKGAEQFF. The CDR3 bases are TGTGCCAGCAGTTTATCGAAGGGGGCCGAGCAGTTCTTC.

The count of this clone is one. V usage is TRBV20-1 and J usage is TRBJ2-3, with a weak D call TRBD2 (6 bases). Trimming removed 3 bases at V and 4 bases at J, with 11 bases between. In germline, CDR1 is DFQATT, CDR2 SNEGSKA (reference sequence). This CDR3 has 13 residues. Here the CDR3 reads CSASRREPDTQYF. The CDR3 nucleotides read TGCAGTGCTAGTAGGCGGGAACCAGATACGCAGTATTTT.

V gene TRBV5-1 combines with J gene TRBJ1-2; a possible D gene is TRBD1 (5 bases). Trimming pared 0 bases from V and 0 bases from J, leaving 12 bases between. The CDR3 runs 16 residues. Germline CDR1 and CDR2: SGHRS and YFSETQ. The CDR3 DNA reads TGCGCCAGCAGCTTGGTAGACAGCCAAGCTAACTATGGCTACACCTTC. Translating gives CASSLVDSQANYGYTF.

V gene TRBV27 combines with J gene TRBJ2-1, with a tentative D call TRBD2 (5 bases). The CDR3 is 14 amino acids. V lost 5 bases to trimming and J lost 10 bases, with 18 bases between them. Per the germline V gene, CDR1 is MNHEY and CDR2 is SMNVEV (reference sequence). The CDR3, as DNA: TGTGCCAGCAGTCCCCTCGGACTGGCCGGGGAGCAGTTCTTC. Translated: CASSPLGLAGEQFF.

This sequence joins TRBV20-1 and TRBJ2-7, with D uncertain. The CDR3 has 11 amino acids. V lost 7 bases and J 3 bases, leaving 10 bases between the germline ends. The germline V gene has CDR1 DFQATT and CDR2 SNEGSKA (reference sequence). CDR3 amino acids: CSGHRDYEQYF. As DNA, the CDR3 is TGCAGTGGACACAGAGACTACGAGCAGTACTTC.

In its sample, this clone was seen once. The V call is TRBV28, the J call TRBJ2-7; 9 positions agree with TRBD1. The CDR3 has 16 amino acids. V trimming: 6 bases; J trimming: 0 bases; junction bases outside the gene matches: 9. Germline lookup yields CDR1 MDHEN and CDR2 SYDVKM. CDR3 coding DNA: TGTGCCAGCAGGGGGGACAGGGCGAAGGCCTCCTACGAGCAGTACTTC. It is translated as CASRGDRAKASYEQYF.

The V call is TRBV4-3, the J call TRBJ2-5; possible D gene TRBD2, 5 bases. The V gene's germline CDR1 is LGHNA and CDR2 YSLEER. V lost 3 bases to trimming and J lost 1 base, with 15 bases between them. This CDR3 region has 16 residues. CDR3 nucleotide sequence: TGCGCCAGCAGCCATCAAGTGGTGGGAGCCCAAGAGACCCAGTACTTC. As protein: CASSHQVVGAQETQYF.

CDR3 protein: CASTHPYGGANTGELFF. In DNA, the CDR3 is TGTGCCAGCACCCATCCCTACGGGGGAGCGAACACCGGGGAGCTGTTTTTT. The rearrangement links TRBV7-2 to TRBJ2-2, with D maybe TRBD2 (6 bases). The CDR3 has 17 residues. Trimming stripped 7 bases from V and 0 bases from J, with 18 bases between. Germline CDR1 reads SGHTA; CDR2 reads FQGNSA.

CDR3 coding DNA: TGTGCCAGCAGCGTGGGACTACAGGGTGACTCTGGAAACACCATATATTTT. Protein product: CASSVGLQGDSGNTIYF. V and J are TRBV9 and TRBJ1-3; maybe TRBD1 (6 bases). Germline V lookup: CDR1 SGDLS, CDR2 YYNGEE. The ends were cut back, 2 bases at V and 0 bases at J, with 15 bases in the middle. CDR3 length equals 17 residues.

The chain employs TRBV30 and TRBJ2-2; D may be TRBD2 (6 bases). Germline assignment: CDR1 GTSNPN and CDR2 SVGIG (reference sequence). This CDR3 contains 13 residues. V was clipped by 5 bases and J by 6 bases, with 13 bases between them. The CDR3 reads CAWSGTPAGELFF. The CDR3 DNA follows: TGTGCCTGGTCCGGGACTCCGGCCGGGGAGCTGTTTTTT. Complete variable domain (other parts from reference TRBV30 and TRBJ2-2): SQTIHQWPATLVQPVGSPLSLECTVEGTSNPNLYWYRQAAGRGLQLLFYSVGIGQISSEVPQNLSASRPQDRQFILSSKKLLLSDSGFYLCAWSGTPAGELFFGEGSRLTVL.

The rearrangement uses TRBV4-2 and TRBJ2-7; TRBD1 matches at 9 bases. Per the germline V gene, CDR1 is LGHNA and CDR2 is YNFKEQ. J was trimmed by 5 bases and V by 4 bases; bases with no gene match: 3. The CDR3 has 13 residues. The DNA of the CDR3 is TGTGCCAGCAGCCTCCGGACAGGGGACGAGCAGTACTTC. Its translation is CASSLRTGDEQYF.

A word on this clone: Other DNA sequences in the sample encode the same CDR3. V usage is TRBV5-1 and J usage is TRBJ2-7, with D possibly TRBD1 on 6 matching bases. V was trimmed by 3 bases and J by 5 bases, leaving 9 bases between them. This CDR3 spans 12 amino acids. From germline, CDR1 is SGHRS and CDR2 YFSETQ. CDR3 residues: CASSSTGDEQYF. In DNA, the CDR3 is TGCGCCAGCAGCTCGACAGGCGACGAGCAGTACTTC.

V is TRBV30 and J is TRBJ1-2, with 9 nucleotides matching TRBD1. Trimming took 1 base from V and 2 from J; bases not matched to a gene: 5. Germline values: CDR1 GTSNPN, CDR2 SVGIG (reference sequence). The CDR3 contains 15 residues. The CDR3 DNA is TGTGCCTGGAGTGACCCCACAGGGGGCAACTATGGCTACACCTTC. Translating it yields CAWSDPTGGNYGYTF.

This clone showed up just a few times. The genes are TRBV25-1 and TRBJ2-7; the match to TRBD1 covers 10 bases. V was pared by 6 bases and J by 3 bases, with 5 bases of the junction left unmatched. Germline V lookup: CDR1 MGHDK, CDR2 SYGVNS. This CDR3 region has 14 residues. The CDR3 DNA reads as TGTGCCAGCAGGGGGACAGGGGCGGGCTACGAGCAGTACTTC. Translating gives CASRGTGAGYEQYF.

The DNA for the CDR3 is TGCGCCAGCAGCTTGGCTAGCGGGGGGGCGTCGACGGGCCCCACAGATACGCAGTATTTT. As protein: CASSLASGGASTGPTDTQYF. The rearrangement joins TRBV5-1 to TRBJ2-3, with TRBD2 matching over 12 bases. J gave up 2 bases and V 0 bases, and 13 bases lay outside the gene matches. The CDR3 extends over 20 amino acids. Germline lookup yields CDR1 SGHRS and CDR2 YFSETQ.

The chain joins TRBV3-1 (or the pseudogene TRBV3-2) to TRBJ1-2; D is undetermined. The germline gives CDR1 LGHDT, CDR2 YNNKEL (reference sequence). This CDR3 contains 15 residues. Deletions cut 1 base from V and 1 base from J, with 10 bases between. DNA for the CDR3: TGTGCCAGCAGCCAAGGATCTCGAGTTAACTATGGCTACACCTTC. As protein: CASSQGSRVNYGYTF.

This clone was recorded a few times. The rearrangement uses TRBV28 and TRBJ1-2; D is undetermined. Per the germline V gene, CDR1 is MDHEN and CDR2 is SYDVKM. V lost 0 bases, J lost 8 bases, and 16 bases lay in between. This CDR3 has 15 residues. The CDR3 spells CASSLWFEGRGGYTF. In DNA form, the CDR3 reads TGTGCCAGCAGTTTATGGTTTGAGGGAAGAGGCGGCTACACCTTC.

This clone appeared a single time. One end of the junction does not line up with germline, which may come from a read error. CDR3 in amino acids: CASSEEGQPNYGYTF. CDR3 bases: TGTGCCAGCAGCGAAGAAGGACAGCCTAACTATGGCTACACCTTC. This chain connects TRBV3-1 (or the pseudogene TRBV3-2) to TRBJ1-2; TRBD1 is a possible D gene (6 bases). Per the germline V gene, CDR1 is LGHDT and CDR2 is YNNKEL (reference sequence). The CDR3 consists of 15 residues.

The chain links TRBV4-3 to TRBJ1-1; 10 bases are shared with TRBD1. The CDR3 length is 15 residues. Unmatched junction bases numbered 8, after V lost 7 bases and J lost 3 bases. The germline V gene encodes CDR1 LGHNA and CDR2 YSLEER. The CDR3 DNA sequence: TGCGCCAGCAAGGACAGGGGGGGGACGGACACTGAAGCTTTCTTT. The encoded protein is CASKDRGGTDTEAFF.

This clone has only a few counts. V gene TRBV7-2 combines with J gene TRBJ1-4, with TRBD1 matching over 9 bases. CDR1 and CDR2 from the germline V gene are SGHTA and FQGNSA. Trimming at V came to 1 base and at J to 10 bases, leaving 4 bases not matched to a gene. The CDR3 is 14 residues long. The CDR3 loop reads CASSLDRGHAKLFF. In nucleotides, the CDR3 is TGTGCCAGCAGCTTAGACAGGGGGCACGCAAAACTGTTTTTT.